These T cell receptor beta chains were read from a single sample in a study of T cell repertoires in cytomegalovirus infection. Their specific antigens are unknown. One entry per CDR3 protein, called by TCRdb with MiXCR from the reads. This table holds more than 30,000 distinct CDR3 sequences, approximately 52% found once. This specimen consisted of CD8+ T cells from cultured PBMCs, obtained from culture after CMV antigen stimulation. The receptor source for this set is a human donor in good health (CMV status not recorded). Some clones in this sample may be carry-over from other donors' samples. Both conserved end residues are part of each CDR3. A D gene is named only where the DNA matches it firmly. Not all rows give a size; the values are once, few, many and, for expanded clones, a class.

TRBD2	-	TRBV7-9	TRBJ2-4	CASSLGGGENIQYF	TGTGCCAGCAGCTTAGGCGGGGGGGAGAACATTCAGTACTTC
TRBD1	-	TRBV7-3	TRBJ2-1	CASSLVGDSSYNEQFF	TGTGCCAGCAGCTTGGTCGGGGACAGCTCCTACAATGAGCAGTTCTTC
TRBD1	-	TRBV20-1	TRBJ1-5	CSAVQGGNQPQHF	TGCAGTGCTGTACAGGGGGGCAATCAGCCCCAGCATTTT
TRBD1	-	TRBV19	TRBJ2-2	CASSLGQGNTGELFF	TGTGCCAGTAGTCTCGGACAGGGAAACACCGGGGAGCTGTTTTTT
-	-	TRBV13	TRBJ1-1	CASSLGRQGRYTEAFF	TGTGCCAGCAGCTTAGGCCGGCAGGGCCGCTACACTGAAGCTTTCTTT
-	-	TRBV28	TRBJ2-7	CASTHRTYNEQYF	TGTGCCAGCACCCACCGGACTTATAACGAGCAGTACTTC
-	-	TRBV7-8	TRBJ2-1	CASIPGRGAHNEQFF	TGTGCCAGCATCCCGGGAAGGGGGGCGCACAATGAGCAGTTCTTC
TRBD2	few	TRBV7-6	TRBJ2-1	CASSPRREGVNEQFF	TGTGCCAGCAGCCCGCGGCGGGAGGGCGTGAATGAGCAGTTCTTC
-	-	TRBV20-1	TRBJ1-1	CSPEGAPTNRMNTEAFF	TGCAGTCCCGAAGGGGCACCTACAAACCGGATGAACACTGAAGCTTTCTTT
-	-	TRBV13	TRBJ2-2	CASSLLSDLATGELFF	TGTGCCAGCAGCTTACTTTCGGATTTGGCCACCGGGGAGCTGTTTTTT
TRBD2	few	TRBV15	TRBJ2-1	CATSRDTSGSSEQFF	TGTGCCACCAGCAGAGATACTAGCGGGAGTTCTGAGCAGTTCTTC
-	-	TRBV4-1	TRBJ2-1	CASSQVAASRYEQFF	TGCGCCAGCAGCCAAGTGGCGGCTAGCCGATATGAGCAGTTCTTC
TRBD2	-	TRBV12-3/TRBV12-4	TRBJ2-7	CASSLTSGVYEQYF	TGTGCCAGCAGTTTGACTAGCGGGGTCTACGAGCAGTACTTC
-	-	TRBV20-1	TRBJ2-1	CSPGGLAGEQFF	TGCAGTCCCGGGGGACTGGCCGGGGAGCAGTTCTTC
TRBD1	-	TRBV27	TRBJ2-3	CASSPSSGQSTDTQYF	TGTGCCAGCAGCCCCAGTTCGGGACAGAGCACAGATACGCAGTATTTT
-	once	TRBV5-6	TRBJ2-2	CASSLVRSTGELFF	TGTGCCAGCAGCTTGGTGAGGAGCACCGGGGAGCTGTTTTTT
-	-	TRBV7-6	TRBJ2-1	CASSHLASDEQFF	TGTGCCAGCAGCCACCTGGCCAGCGATGAGCAGTTCTTC
-	once	TRBV7-3	TRBJ2-7	CASSLGTEYEQYF	TGTGCCAGCAGCTTAGGGACTGAATACGAGCAGTACTTC
TRBD1	-	TRBV10-1	TRBJ2-7	CASTHGQDLGPAPREQYF	TGCGCCAGCACCCACGGACAGGACTTAGGGCCAGCGCCTCGGGAGCAGTACTTC
TRBD1	-	TRBV7-9	TRBJ2-5	CASSFQPAGTGQQETQYF	TGTGCCAGCAGCTTCCAACCTGCCGGGACAGGGCAGCAAGAGACCCAGTACTTC
-	-	TRBV30	TRBJ1-2	CAWREDNYGYTF	TGTGCCTGGAGGGAGGATAACTATGGCTACACCTTC
TRBD2	-	TRBV7-2	TRBJ2-7	CASSNTGGYEQYF	TGTGCCAGCAGCAATACGGGAGGCTACGAGCAGTACTTC
TRBD1	-	TRBV7-3	TRBJ2-6	CASSLLTGTGKLDANVLTF	TGTGCCAGCAGCTTACTGACCGGGACAGGGAAGTTAGACGCCAACGTCCTGACTTTC
TRBD1	few	TRBV19	TRBJ2-3	CASSSHRDRGEDTQYF	TGTGCCAGTAGTTCTCACCGGGACAGGGGGGAAGATACGCAGTATTTT
-	-	TRBV4-2	TRBJ2-2	CASSQQGTGELFF	TGTGCCAGCAGCCAACAGGGAACCGGGGAGCTGTTTTTT
-	once	TRBV24-1	TRBJ2-7	CATSDQTDYEQYF	TGTGCCACCAGTGACCAGACAGATTACGAGCAGTACTTC
TRBD1	-	TRBV15	TRBJ2-5	CATHVGTGDVRETQYF	TGTGCCACCCACGTAGGAACAGGGGACGTACGGGAGACCCAGTACTTC
-	few	TRBV7-6	TRBJ2-1	CASRTTASSYNEQFF	TGTGCCAGCAGGACAACTGCGAGCTCCTACAATGAGCAGTTCTTC
TRBD1	-	TRBV6-1	TRBJ1-3	CASSETSGGPGLFSGNTIYF	TGTGCCAGCAGCGAAACCTCAGGGGGACCGGGACTCTTCTCTGGAAACACCATATATTTT
TRBD2	few	TRBV7-2	TRBJ2-1	CASSFGLAGGPGSYNEQFF	TGTGCCAGCAGCTTCGGACTAGCGGGAGGGCCTGGCTCCTACAATGAGCAGTTCTTC
-	few	TRBV6-1	TRBJ1-6	CASSQANSPLHF	TGTGCCAGCAGTCAAGCTAATTCACCCCTCCACTTT
-	-	TRBV2	TRBJ2-7	CASSEGYANWYEQYF	TGTGCCAGCAGTGAAGGGTACGCGAACTGGTACGAGCAGTACTTC
TRBD2	many	TRBV29-1	TRBJ2-7	CSAVGTSGSKYF	TGCAGCGCCGTCGGGACTAGCGGGAGCAAGTACTTC
-	once	TRBV27	TRBJ2-7	CASSLIVSGHEQYF	TGTGCCAGCAGTTTAATCGTGTCGGGTCACGAGCAGTACTTC
-	-	TRBV7-2	TRBJ1-5	CDSSLSRYVNQPQHF	TGTGACAGCAGCTTGTCCCGGTACGTTAATCAGCCCCAGCATTTT